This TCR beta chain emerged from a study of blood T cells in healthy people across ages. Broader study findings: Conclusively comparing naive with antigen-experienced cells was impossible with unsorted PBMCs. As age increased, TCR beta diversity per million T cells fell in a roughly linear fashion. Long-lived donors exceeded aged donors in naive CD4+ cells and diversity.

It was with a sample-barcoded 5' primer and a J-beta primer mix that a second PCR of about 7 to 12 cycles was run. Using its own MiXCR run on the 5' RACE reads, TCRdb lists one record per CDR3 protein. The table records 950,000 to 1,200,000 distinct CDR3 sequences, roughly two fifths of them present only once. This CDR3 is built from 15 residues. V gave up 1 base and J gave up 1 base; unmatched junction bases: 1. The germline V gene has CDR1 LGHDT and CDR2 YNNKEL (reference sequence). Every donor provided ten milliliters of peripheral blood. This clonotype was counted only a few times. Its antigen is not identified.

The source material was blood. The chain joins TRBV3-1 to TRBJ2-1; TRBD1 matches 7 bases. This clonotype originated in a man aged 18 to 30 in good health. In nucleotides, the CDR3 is TGTGCCAGCAGCCAAGCGGGACAGTCCTACAATGAGCAGTTCTTC. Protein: CASSQAGQSYNEQFF.